These T cell receptor beta chains were read from a single sample in a study of post-analysis software for immune sequencing data. TCRdb re-called the PCR reads with MiXCR, one entry per CDR3 protein. Seen here are approximately 570,000 distinct CDR3 sequences, 44% observed once, and the top ten hold under 2%. The sample comprised blood. All receptors derive from a girl aged 10-17 years with multiple sclerosis. Both conserved end residues are part of each CDR3. A D gene is named only where the DNA matches it firmly. Clone size appears in some rows only: once, few, many, or a class for an expanded clone.

cdr3_nt cdr3_aa d_call j_call clone_size v_call
TGTGCCAGCAGCCCGGTCGGGGCCCGGAGGTCGGATGAGCAGTTCTTC CASSPVGARRSDEQFF NA TRBJ2-1 NA TRBV27
TGTGCCAGCAGTTTCGCGACAGGGAAGTCTGGGGCCAACGTCCTGACTTTC CASSFATGKSGANVLTF TRBD1 TRBJ2-6 NA TRBV12-3/TRBV12-4
TGTGCCACCAAAAGAGAGGGACAGGCCTACAATGAGCAGTTCTTC CATKREGQAYNEQFF TRBD1 TRBJ2-1 few TRBV10-3
TGCAGTGCTAGCCCTATTGACAGGGACGGAACAGATACGCAGTATTTT CSASPIDRDGTDTQYF TRBD1 TRBJ2-3 NA TRBV20-1
TGTGCCAGCAGCCAAGTCGTGGGATCAAACTATGGCTACACCTTC CASSQVVGSNYGYTF NA TRBJ1-2 NA TRBV3-1
TGCAGTGCTAGACCCGACAGCCGATCATCCTACGAGCAGTACTTC CSARPDSRSSYEQYF NA TRBJ2-7 NA TRBV20-1
TGTGCCAGTACAGGGGCGTCCTATAATTCACCCCTCCACTTT CASTGASYNSPLHF TRBD1 TRBJ1-6 NA TRBV12-3/TRBV12-4
TGTGCCACCAGTGACCGGGACAGCGACAATGAGCAGTTCTTC CATSDRDSDNEQFF TRBD1 TRBJ2-1 NA TRBV24-1
TGTGCCAGCAGCCATCCGGGGGGCGCGGACTATGGCTACACCTTC CASSHPGGADYGYTF NA TRBJ1-2 NA TRBV5-6
TGTGCCATCAGTGGGTCCACAGATACGCAGTATTTT CAISGSTDTQYF NA TRBJ2-3 few TRBV10-3
TGCGCCAGCAGCACCGGCGCGGGACAGGGCCTTAGAGAGCAGTACTTC CASSTGAGQGLREQYF TRBD1 TRBJ2-7 NA TRBV5-1
TGTGCCAGCAGTTTAGGACTGCTGCTCGGGGAGACCCAGTACTTC CASSLGLLLGETQYF NA TRBJ2-5 NA TRBV12-3/TRBV12-4
TGTGCCATCAGTGTGGGCGGGGCAGTGCCAGATACGCAGTATTTT CAISVGGAVPDTQYF NA TRBJ2-3 NA TRBV10-3
TGTGCCATCAGTGACGGGAACTATGGCTACACCTTC CAISDGNYGYTF NA TRBJ1-2 few TRBV10-3
TGTGCCAGCACACTAGCGGGATCTGTCACAGATACGCAGTATTTT CASTLAGSVTDTQYF TRBD2 TRBJ2-3 once TRBV7-8
TGTGCCAACATGGAGGGACTAGCGGTTCACGAGCAGTACTTC CANMEGLAVHEQYF TRBD2 TRBJ2-7 NA TRBV6-1
TGTGCCAGCAGTTACGACAGGGCGAGCTCCTACGAGCAGTACTTC CASSYDRASSYEQYF TRBD1 TRBJ2-7 NA TRBV11-3
TGTGCCAGCAGTACTTATAGGGATGAAGAGACCCAGTACTTC CASSTYRDEETQYF NA TRBJ2-5 NA TRBV2
TGTGCCACCAGTGATTCCGTGAGGGAGACCCAGTACTTC CATSDSVRETQYF NA TRBJ2-5 NA TRBV24-1
TGTGCCACCAGCAGAGACGGGACAGGGGGTATAGAGACCCAGTACTTC CATSRDGTGGIETQYF TRBD1 TRBJ2-5 NA TRBV15
TGTGCCAGCCAGAGCCGGGACAGCCCAGATACGCAGTATTTT CASQSRDSPDTQYF TRBD1 TRBJ2-3 few TRBV18
TGCAGTGCTAGAGGACAGGGTCGCTCCTACGAGCAGTACTTC CSARGQGRSYEQYF TRBD1 TRBJ2-7 few TRBV20-1
TGTGCCATCAGTGAGGGGAGCGGGGGCTGGTTGGGGACCCAGTACTTC CAISEGSGGWLGTQYF TRBD2 TRBJ2-5 few TRBV10-3
TGTGCCAGCAGTGAACGTTTAATAGCCTACGAGCAGTACTTC CASSERLIAYEQYF NA TRBJ2-7 few TRBV6-1
TGTGCCAGCAGCTTATTCAAGACTCTAGCCAAAAACATTCAGTACTTC CASSLFKTLAKNIQYF NA TRBJ2-4 NA TRBV7-9
TGTGCCAGCAGGTCTACTAGCGGGGATTCCTACGAGCAGTACTTC CASRSTSGDSYEQYF TRBD2 TRBJ2-7 few TRBV7-9
TGCAGCGCCGGACAGGGGCGCTCCTACGAGCAGTACTTC CSAGQGRSYEQYF TRBD1 TRBJ2-7 few TRBV29-1
TGCAGTGCCAGGGTGGGGACTAGCGCTGATACGCAGTATTTT CSARVGTSADTQYF TRBD2 TRBJ2-3 few TRBV20-1
TGTGCCAGCAGTACTGGACAGGTCATCTCTGAAGCTTTCTTT CASSTGQVISEAFF TRBD1 TRBJ1-1 NA TRBV12-3/TRBV12-4
TGTGCCAGCAGCCGGGACCCCTGGGACCAGTACTTC CASSRDPWDQYF NA TRBJ2-7 few TRBV6-6
TGTGCCAGCAGCTTTAGTTGGGATCAGCCCCAGCATTTT CASSFSWDQPQHF NA TRBJ1-5 few TRBV7-2
TGTGCCAGCGTTTCGGTTGGGACAGGGAATGAAAAACTGTTTTTT CASVSVGTGNEKLFF TRBD1 TRBJ1-4 NA TRBV12-3/TRBV12-4
TGTGCCAGCGAGTCCCACGCGGGAGAGAATGAGCAGTACTTC CASESHAGENEQYF TRBD2 TRBJ2-7 NA TRBV6-6
TGTGCCAGCAGTCGGTCCCCTCTCACAGGGGGCACTGAAGCTTTCTTT CASSRSPLTGGTEAFF TRBD1 TRBJ1-1 NA TRBV12-3/TRBV12-4
TGTGCCAGCAGTTTGGGGCCCACGGGAGCAGAGACCCAGTACTTC CASSLGPTGAETQYF NA TRBJ2-5 NA TRBV12-3/TRBV12-4
TGCGCCAGCAGCTCCCGGGCGGAGGTGAACACTGAAGCTTTCTTT CASSSRAEVNTEAFF NA TRBJ1-1 NA TRBV5-1
TGTGCCAGCAGTGGGGGACAGGGGACCGCAGATACGCAGTATTTT CASSGGQGTADTQYF TRBD1 TRBJ2-3 NA TRBV6-1
TGCGCCAGCAGCCCACATACCCAGGCGAACGTTGAAGCTTTCTTT CASSPHTQANVEAFF NA TRBJ1-1 NA TRBV4-1
TGCAGCGGGGGGACTAGCGCAGGCACAGATACGCAGTATTTT CSGGTSAGTDTQYF TRBD2 TRBJ2-3 NA TRBV29-1
TGTGCCAGCAGCGTTGGCGGCCCGGAAAAACTGTTTTTT CASSVGGPEKLFF NA TRBJ1-4 few TRBV11-2
TGTGCCAGTAGTTGGGCAGGGGGTTATGAGCAGTTCTTC CASSWAGGYEQFF TRBD1 TRBJ2-1 NA TRBV6-5
TGTGCCAGCAGCGTCGGACAGGCCAGCTATGGCTACACCTTC CASSVGQASYGYTF TRBD1 TRBJ1-2 NA TRBV9